The rows below give T cell receptor beta chains drawn from one sample of a study of shared clonotypes between healthy human individuals. Some clones are missing from TCRdb's copy, which holds only in-frame ones; the method was immunoSEQ multiplex PCR. The table has around 620,000 clones, about 95% seen once. The sequenced sample consisted of naive CD8+ T cells sorted from blood. The receptors originated from a woman in her twenties or thirties in good health. CDR3s include the opening cysteine and the closing phenylalanine or tryptophan. The D gene is left open where the match is weak. The size field is filled for only some rows; it gives once, few, many or a size class.

TRBJ2-4	few	-	TRBV29-1	TGCAGCGTTGAAGATCATCCGGGTTACATTCAGTACTTC	CSVEDHPGYIQYF
TRBJ2-1	-	TRBD2	TRBV5-1	TGCGCCAGCAGCTTGGGAGCGGGAGCAGAGAATGAGCAGTTCTTC	CASSLGAGAENEQFF
TRBJ2-1	-	TRBD2	TRBV28	TGTGCCAGCAGTTCCTGGACTAGCGGGTTGGGTAATGAGCAGTTCTTC	CASSSWTSGLGNEQFF
TRBJ2-1	-	TRBD2	TRBV11-1	TGTGCCAGCAGCTCTCCCAGACTAGCGGTCGCTGGCAATGAGCAGTTCTTC	CASSSPRLAVAGNEQFF
TRBJ1-5	-	-	TRBV27	TGTGCCAGCAGTCCTACCCATACTAATCAGCCCCAGCATTTT	CASSPTHTNQPQHF
TRBJ2-7	-	-	TRBV28	TGTGCCAGCAGCTGGGACACCCGCGAGCAGTACTTC	CASSWDTREQYF
TRBJ1-1	-	-	TRBV13	TGTGCCAGCAGCTTAGACACTGAAGCTTTCTTT	CASSLDTEAFF
TRBJ2-7	-	TRBD2	TRBV7-8	TGTGCCAGCAGCTTATCCCCGCGACTAGCGGGAGGGTTATACGAGCAGTACTTC	CASSLSPRLAGGLYEQYF
TRBJ1-2	-	TRBD1	TRBV28	TGTGCCAGCAGTCGCCCAAAAGAACAGGGGGAGCGCCGGTATGGCTACACCTTC	CASSRPKEQGERRYGYTF
TRBJ2-2	-	TRBD1	TRBV2	TGTGCCAGCACTGGGACAGGGGAGACCGGGGAGCTGTTTTTT	CASTGTGETGELFF
TRBJ1-5	-	TRBD1	TRBV19	TGTGCCAGTACCCCCGGGACAGCTAAGAATCAGCCCCAGCATTTT	CASTPGTAKNQPQHF
TRBJ1-2	-	TRBD1	TRBV2	TGTGCCAGCAGATGGACAGGGGGCAGCGTCTATGGCTACACCTTC	CASRWTGGSVYGYTF
TRBJ2-5	-	-	TRBV7-2	TGTGCCAGCAGCTTAGAAGCTTTCCAAGAGACCCAGTACTTC	CASSLEAFQETQYF
TRBJ2-7	-	TRBD2	TRBV27	TGTGCCAGCAGTTCAGGGGCTAGCGGGACCTACGAGCAGTACTTC	CASSSGASGTYEQYF
TRBJ1-2	-	TRBD1	TRBV5-4	TGTGCCAGCAGCACAGGGGGCCTAGGCTATGGCTACACCTTC	CASSTGGLGYGYTF
TRBJ2-2	-	-	TRBV11-2	TGTGCCAGCAGCTTAGGCGTACGGAACACCGGGGAGCTGTTTTTT	CASSLGVRNTGELFF
TRBJ1-1	-	-	TRBV7-9	TGTGCCAGCAGCTTAGTCGCCAGGGGAGCTACTGAAGCTTTCTTT	CASSLVARGATEAFF
TRBJ2-7	-	TRBD1	TRBV27	TGTGCCAGCAGGGGGACAGGGAACGAGCAGTACTTC	CASRGTGNEQYF
TRBJ1-1	-	-	TRBV19	TGTGCCAGTAGTTCCGGACCTGCCGAAGCTTTCTTT	CASSSGPAEAFF
TRBJ2-3	once	-	TRBV29-1	TGCAGCGTTGAATCAGAGAGGACGCAGTATTTT	CSVESERTQYF
TRBJ2-7	-	TRBD1	TRBV27	TGTGCCAGCAGCCACAGGGGCAACTACGAGCAGTACTTC	CASSHRGNYEQYF
TRBJ2-7	once	-	TRBV6-6	TGTGCCAGCACTCTGGGACCGAGTACCTACGAGCAGTACTTC	CASTLGPSTYEQYF
TRBJ1-1	-	-	TRBV19	TGTGCCAGTAGTGCAAATTTGAACACTGAAGCTTTCTTT	CASSANLNTEAFF
TRBJ2-7	once	-	TRBV25-1	TGTGCCAGCAGCTCTCAGGGTTTTTACGAGCAGTACTTC	CASSSQGFYEQYF
TRBJ2-2	-	-	TRBV27	TGTGCCAGCAGTTTAAGAGTTTCGGGCGGGGAGCTGTTTTTT	CASSLRVSGGELFF
TRBJ2-1	-	-	TRBV19	TGTGCCAGTAGTATCTCGGCGCAAAGCTCCTACAATGAGCAGTTCTTC	CASSISAQSSYNEQFF
TRBJ2-7	-	TRBD1	TRBV27	TGTGCCACCTCAGACAGGGGGGTCCCCTACGAGCAGTACTTC	CATSDRGVPYEQYF